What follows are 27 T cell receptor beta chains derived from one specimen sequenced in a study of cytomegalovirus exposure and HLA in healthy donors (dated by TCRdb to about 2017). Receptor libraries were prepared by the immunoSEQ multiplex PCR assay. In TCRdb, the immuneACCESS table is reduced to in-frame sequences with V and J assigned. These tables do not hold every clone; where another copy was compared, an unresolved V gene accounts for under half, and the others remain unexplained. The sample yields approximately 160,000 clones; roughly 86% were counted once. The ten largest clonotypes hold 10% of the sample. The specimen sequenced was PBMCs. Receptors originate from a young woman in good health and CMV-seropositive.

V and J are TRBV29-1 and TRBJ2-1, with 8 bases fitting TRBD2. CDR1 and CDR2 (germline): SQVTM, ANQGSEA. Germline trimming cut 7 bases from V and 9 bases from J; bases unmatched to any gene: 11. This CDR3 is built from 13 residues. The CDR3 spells CSAPSGSIGEQFF. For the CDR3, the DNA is TGCAGCGCCCCAAGCGGGAGCATCGGTGAGCAGTTCTTC.

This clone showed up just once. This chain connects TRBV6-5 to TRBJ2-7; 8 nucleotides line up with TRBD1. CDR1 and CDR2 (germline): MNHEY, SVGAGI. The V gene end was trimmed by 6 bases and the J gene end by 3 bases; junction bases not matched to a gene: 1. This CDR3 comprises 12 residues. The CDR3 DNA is TGTGCCAGCAGGACAGGGGTCTACGAGCAGTACTTC. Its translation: CASRTGVYEQYF.

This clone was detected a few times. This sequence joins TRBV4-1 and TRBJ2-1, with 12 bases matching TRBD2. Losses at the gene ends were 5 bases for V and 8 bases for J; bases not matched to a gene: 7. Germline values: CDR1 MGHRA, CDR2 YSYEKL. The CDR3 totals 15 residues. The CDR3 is CASSSLTSGSDEQFF. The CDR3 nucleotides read TGCGCCAGCAGCTCCTTGACTAGCGGGAGCGATGAGCAGTTCTTC.

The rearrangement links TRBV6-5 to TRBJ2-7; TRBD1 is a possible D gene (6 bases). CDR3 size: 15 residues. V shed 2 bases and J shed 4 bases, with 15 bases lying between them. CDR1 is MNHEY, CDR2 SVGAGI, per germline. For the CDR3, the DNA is TGTGCCAGCAGTTACCGATCCGGACAGATTTACGAGCAGTACTTC. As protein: CASSYRSGQIYEQYF.

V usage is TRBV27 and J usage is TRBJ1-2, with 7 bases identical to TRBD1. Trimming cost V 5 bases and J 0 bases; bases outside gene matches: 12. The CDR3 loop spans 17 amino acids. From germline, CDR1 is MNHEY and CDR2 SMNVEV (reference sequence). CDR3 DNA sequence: TGTGCCAGCAGTCTACGGAGGGGGCGAGAGTCTAACTATGGCTACACCTTC. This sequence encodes CASSLRRGRESNYGYTF.

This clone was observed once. The CDR3 DNA reads as TGTGCCAGCAGCGTATTGGGCGGGAGGGTAGATACGCAGTATTTT. Its protein product is CASSVLGGRVDTQYF. The J gene is TRBJ2-3, the V gene TRBV9, with 9 positions matching TRBD2. The CDR3 has 15 residues. The J segment lost 5 bases and the V segment lost 1 base, leaving 5 bases of the junction unmatched. CDR1 and CDR2 (germline): SGDLS, YYNGEE.

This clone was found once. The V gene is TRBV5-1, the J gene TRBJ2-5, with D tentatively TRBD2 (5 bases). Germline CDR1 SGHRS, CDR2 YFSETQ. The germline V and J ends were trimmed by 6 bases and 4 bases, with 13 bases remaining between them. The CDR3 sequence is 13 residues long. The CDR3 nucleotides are TGCGCCAGCACCCCTCCGGGGAGAGAGACCCAGTACTTC. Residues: CASTPPGRETQYF.

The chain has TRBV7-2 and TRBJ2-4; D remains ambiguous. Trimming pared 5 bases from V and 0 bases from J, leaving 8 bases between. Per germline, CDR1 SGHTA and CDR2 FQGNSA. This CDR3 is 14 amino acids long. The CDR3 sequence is CASSLRLAKNIQYF. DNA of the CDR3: TGTGCCAGCAGCCTAAGATTAGCCAAAAACATTCAGTACTTC.

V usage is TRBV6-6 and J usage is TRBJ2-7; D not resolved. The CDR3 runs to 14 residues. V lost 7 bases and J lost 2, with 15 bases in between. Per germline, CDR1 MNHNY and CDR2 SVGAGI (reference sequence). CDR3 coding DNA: TGTGCCAGCATGGCAGCGAGGCCTCCCTACGAGCAGTACTTC. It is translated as CASMAARPPYEQYF.

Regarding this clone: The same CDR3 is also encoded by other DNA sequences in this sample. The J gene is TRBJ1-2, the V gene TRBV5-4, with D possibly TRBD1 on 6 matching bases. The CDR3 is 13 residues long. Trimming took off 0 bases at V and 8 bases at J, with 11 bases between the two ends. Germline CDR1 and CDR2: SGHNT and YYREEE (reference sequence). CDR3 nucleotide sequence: TGTGCCAGCAGCTTGGACAGGGTTCGAGGCTACACCTTC. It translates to CASSLDRVRGYTF.

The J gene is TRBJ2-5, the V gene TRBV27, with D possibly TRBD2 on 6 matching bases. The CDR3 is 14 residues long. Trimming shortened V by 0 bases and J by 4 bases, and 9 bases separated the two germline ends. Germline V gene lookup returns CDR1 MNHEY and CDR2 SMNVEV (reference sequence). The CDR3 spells CASSLSSGGETQYF. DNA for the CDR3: TGTGCCAGCAGTTTATCGTCCGGGGGAGAGACCCAGTACTTC.

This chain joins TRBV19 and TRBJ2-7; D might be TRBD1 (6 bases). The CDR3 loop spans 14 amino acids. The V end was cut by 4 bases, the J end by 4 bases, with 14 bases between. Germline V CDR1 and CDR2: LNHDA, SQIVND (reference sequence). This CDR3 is CASSRADSLYEQYF. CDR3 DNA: TGTGCCAGTAGTAGAGCGGACAGTCTTTACGAGCAGTACTTC.

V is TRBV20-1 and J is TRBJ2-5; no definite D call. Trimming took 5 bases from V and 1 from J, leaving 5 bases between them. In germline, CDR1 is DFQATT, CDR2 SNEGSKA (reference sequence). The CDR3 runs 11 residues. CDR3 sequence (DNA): TGCAGTGCTGCGATCCAAGAGACCCAGTACTTC. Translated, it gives CSAAIQETQYF.

DNA of the CDR3: TGTGCCAGCAGTTTAGTCATGAGTTTGAGGGGGCAGGAGGGATACGAGCAGTACTTC. Amino acid sequence: CASSLVMSLRGQEGYEQYF. V and J are TRBV28 and TRBJ2-7; weak D call: TRBD1 (7 bases). Germline CDR1 MDHEN, CDR2 SYDVKM. CDR3 size: 19 residues. Between the trimmed V and J ends, which lost 2 bases and 4 bases, there was a span of 27 bases.

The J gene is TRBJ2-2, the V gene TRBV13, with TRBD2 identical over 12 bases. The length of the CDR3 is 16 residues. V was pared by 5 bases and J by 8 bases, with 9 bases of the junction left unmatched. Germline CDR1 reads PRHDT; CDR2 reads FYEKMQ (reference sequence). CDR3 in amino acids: CASSKRLAGVSGELFF. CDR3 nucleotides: TGTGCCAGCAGCAAACGACTAGCGGGAGTGTCAGGGGAGCTGTTTTTT.

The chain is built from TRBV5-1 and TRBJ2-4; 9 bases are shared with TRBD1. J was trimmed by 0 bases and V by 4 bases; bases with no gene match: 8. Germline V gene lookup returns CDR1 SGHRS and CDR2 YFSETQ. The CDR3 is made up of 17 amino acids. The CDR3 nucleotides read TGCGCCAGCAGCGAGCGAGGACAGGGGATAGCCAAAAACATTCAGTACTTC. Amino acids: CASSERGQGIAKNIQYF.

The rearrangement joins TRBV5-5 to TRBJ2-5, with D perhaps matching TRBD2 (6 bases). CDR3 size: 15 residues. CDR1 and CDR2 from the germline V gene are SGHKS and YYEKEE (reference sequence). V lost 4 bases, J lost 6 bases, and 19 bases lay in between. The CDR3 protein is CASSLTIGGVQTQYF. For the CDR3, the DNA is TGTGCCAGCAGCCTAACGATTGGAGGGGTACAGACCCAGTACTTC.

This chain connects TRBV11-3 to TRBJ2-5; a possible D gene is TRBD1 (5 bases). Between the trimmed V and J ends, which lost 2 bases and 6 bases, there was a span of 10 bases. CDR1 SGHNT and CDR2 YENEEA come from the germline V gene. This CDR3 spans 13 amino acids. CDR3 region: CASSLTSGQTQYF. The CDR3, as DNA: TGTGCCAGCAGCTTAACGTCAGGGCAGACCCAGTACTTC. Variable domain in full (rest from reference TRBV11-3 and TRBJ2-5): EAGVVQSPRYKIIEKKQPVAFWCNPISGHNTLYWYLQNLGQGPELLIRYENEEAVDDSQLPKDRFSAERLKGVDSTLKIQPAELGDSAVYLCASSLTSGQTQYFGPGTRLLVL.

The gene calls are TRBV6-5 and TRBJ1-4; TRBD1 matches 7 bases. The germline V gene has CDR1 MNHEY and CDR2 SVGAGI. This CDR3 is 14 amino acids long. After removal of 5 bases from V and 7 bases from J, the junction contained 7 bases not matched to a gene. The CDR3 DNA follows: TGTGCCAGCAGTCATCGACAGGGAGGTGAAAAACTGTTTTTT. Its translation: CASSHRQGGEKLFF.

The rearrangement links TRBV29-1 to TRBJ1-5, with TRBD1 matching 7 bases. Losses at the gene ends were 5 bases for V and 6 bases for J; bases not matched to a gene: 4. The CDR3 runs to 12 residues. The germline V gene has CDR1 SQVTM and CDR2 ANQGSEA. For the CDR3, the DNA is TGCAGCGTTAAGACAGGGACTCAGCCCCAGCATTTT. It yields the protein CSVKTGTQPQHF. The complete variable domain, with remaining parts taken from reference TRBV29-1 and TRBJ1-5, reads SAVISQKPSRDICQRGTSLTIQCQVDSQVTMMFWYRQQPGQSLTLIATANQGSEATYESGFVIDKFPISRPNLTFSTLTVSNMSPEDSSIYLCSVKTGTQPQHFGDGTRLSIL.

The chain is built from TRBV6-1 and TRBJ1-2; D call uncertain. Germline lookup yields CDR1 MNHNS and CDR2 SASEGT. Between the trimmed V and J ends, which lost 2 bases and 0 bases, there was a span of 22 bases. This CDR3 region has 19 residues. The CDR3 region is CASSELTDFVRIANYGYTF. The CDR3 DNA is TGTGCCAGCAGTGAATTAACAGATTTCGTTCGAATAGCTAACTATGGCTACACCTTC.

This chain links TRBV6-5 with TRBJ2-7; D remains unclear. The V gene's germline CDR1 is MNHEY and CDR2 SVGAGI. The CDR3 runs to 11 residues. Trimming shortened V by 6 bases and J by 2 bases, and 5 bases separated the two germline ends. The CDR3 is CASRTTYEQYF. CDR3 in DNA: TGTGCCAGCAGGACAACCTACGAGCAGTACTTC.

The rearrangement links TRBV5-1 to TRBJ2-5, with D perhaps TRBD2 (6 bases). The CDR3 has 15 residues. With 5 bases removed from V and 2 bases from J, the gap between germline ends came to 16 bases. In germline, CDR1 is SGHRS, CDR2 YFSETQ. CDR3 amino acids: CASRKGTVQQETQYF. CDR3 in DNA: TGCGCCAGCAGAAAGGGGACTGTACAGCAAGAGACCCAGTACTTC.

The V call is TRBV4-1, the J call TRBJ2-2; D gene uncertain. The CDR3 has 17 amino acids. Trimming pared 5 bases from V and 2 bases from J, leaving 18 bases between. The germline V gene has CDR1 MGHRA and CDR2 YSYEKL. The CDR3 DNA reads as TGCGCCAGCAGCACTGAAACCGGTGGGCTAAACACCGGGGAGCTGTTTTTT. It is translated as CASSTETGGLNTGELFF.

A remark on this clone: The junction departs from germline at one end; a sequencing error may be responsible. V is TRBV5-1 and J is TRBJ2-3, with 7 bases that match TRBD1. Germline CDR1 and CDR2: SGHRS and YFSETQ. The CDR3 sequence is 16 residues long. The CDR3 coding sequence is TGCGCCAGCACCTTGGGGGACAGACCCGCAGCAGATACGCAGTATTTT. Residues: CASTLGDRPAADTQYF.

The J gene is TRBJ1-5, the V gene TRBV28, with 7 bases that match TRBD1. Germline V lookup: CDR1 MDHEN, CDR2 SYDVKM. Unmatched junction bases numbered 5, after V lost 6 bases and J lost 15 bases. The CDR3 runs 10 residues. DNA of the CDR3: TGTGCCAGCAGGATGACAGGGTGGCATTTT. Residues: CASRMTGWHF.

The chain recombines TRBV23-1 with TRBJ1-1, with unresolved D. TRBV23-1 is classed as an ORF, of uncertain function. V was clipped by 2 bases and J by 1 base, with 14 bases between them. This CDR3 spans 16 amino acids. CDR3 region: CASSQGRPGSNTEAFF. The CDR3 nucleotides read TGCGCCAGCAGTCAAGGTAGGCCGGGATCGAACACTGAAGCTTTCTTT.